This is a list of T cell receptor beta chains from one sample in a study of shared clonotypes between healthy human individuals. The method was immunoSEQ multiplex PCR; TCRdb's version includes in-frame clones alone and lacks a portion of them. The data show a few hundred thousand clones, under 80% seen once. The sequencing sample was made of memory CD4+ T cells sorted from blood. The receptors were sampled from a young man in good health. Each CDR3 is given with its conserved first and last residue. D genes are given only for firm matches. Only some rows state a clone size, as once, few, many or a class for expanded clones.

j_call v_call clone_size d_call cdr3_aa cdr3_nt
TRBJ2-5 TRBV5-6 - TRBD2 CASSLRTSGETQYF TGTGCCAGCAGCTTGCGTACTAGCGGGGAGACCCAGTACTTC
TRBJ2-4 TRBV25-1 - - CASSDFSAGKNIQYF TGTGCCAGCAGTGATTTCTCCGCGGGTAAAAACATTCAGTACTTC
TRBJ2-6 TRBV5-5 - - CASSLQSSGANVLTF TGTGCCAGCAGCCTGCAGAGCTCTGGGGCCAACGTCCTGACTTTC
TRBJ2-1 TRBV20-1 - TRBD1 CSGQGSNEQFF TGCAGTGGACAGGGTTCCAATGAGCAGTTCTTC
TRBJ2-3 TRBV29-1 - - CSVEAVGVSTDTQYF TGCAGCGTTGAAGCGGTTGGGGTTTCCACAGATACGCAGTATTTT
TRBJ1-2 TRBV19 - - CASSTVRTDTSFLYGYTF TGTGCCAGTAGTACCGTTCGGACAGACACGAGCTTTCTATATGGCTACACCTTC
TRBJ1-5 TRBV4-3 - - CASSQDGLTQPQHF TGCGCCAGCAGCCAAGATGGTCTCACTCAGCCCCAGCATTTT
TRBJ2-1 TRBV4-1 - TRBD2 CASSEGGRGNEQFF TGCGCCAGCAGTGAGGGCGGGAGGGGTAATGAGCAGTTCTTC
TRBJ2-5 TRBV2 - - CASGTSQETQYF TGTGCCAGCGGTACCTCGCAAGAGACCCAGTACTTC
TRBJ2-1 TRBV28 - TRBD2 CASSSGTSGIPYYNEQFF TGTGCCAGCAGTTCAGGGACTAGCGGGATTCCTTACTACAATGAGCAGTTCTTC
TRBJ2-3 TRBV9 - - CASSVDISADTQYF TGTGCCAGCAGCGTAGATATTAGTGCAGATACGCAGTATTTT
TRBJ1-2 TRBV28 few - CASSFTGGASGYTF TGTGCCAGCAGTTTCACGGGGGGCGCAAGTGGCTACACCTTC
TRBJ1-1 TRBV5-5 - - CASSSRRSSTEAFF TGTGCCAGCAGCTCGCGGAGGTCTAGCACTGAAGCTTTCTTT
TRBJ1-2 TRBV11-2 - - CASSRGAGNYGYTF TGTGCCAGCAGCCGAGGGGCAGGGAACTATGGCTACACCTTC
TRBJ2-3 TRBV5-1 - - CASSLRGASTDTQYF TGCGCCAGCAGCTTGAGGGGGGCTAGCACAGATACGCAGTATTTT
TRBJ2-1 TRBV9 - TRBD2 CASSPVGTSGRKGFYNEQFF TGTGCCAGCAGCCCAGTAGGGACTAGCGGGAGGAAGGGCTTTTACAATGAGCAGTTCTTC
TRBJ2-7 TRBV7-8 - - CASSLAAVRVPYEQYF TGTGCCAGCAGCTTAGCTGCGGTGAGGGTCCCCTACGAGCAGTACTTC
TRBJ2-5 TRBV5-1 - TRBD1 CASSKYIPGQGFRTQYF TGCGCCAGCAGCAAATACATACCGGGACAGGGCTTTCGGACCCAGTACTTC
TRBJ2-5 TRBV5-1 few TRBD2 CASRMGLAGVETQYF TGCGCCAGCAGGATGGGACTAGCGGGAGTAGAGACCCAGTACTTC
TRBJ1-1 TRBV7-9 many - CASSPQGESAFF TGTGCCAGCAGCCCACAGGGTGAATCTGCTTTCTTT
TRBJ1-1 TRBV5-4 few TRBD1 CASSGANRGRTEAFF TGTGCCAGCAGCGGCGCCAACAGGGGGAGAACTGAAGCTTTCTTT
TRBJ2-5 TRBV30 - - CAWSLWGGTQYF TGTGCCTGGAGCTTGTGGGGTGGGACCCAGTACTTC
TRBJ2-3 TRBV19 - - CASSIYPGTGTDTQYF TGTGCCAGTAGTATTTACCCTGGTACGGGCACAGATACGCAGTATTTT
TRBJ1-1 TRBV28 - - CASSLPGTANTEAFF TGTGCCAGCAGTTTACCGGGGACGGCGAACACTGAAGCTTTCTTT
TRBJ2-7 TRBV5-1 - - CASSLEWDSYEQYF TGCGCCAGCAGCTTGGAATGGGACTCCTACGAGCAGTACTTC
TRBJ1-2 TRBV5-1 - - CASSLFPGSNYGYTF TGCGCCAGCAGCTTGTTTCCGGGAAGCAACTATGGCTACACCTTC
TRBJ1-2 TRBV2 - TRBD1 CASRGQGGYGYTF TGTGCCAGCAGGGGACAGGGGGGTTATGGCTACACCTTC
TRBJ2-7 TRBV5-1 - TRBD2 CASSGGLAGARYEQYF TGCGCCAGCAGCGGGGGACTAGCGGGGGCACGATACGAGCAGTACTTC
TRBJ2-1 TRBV28 - - CASSPPTRDPREQFF TGTGCCAGCAGCCCCCCCACCCGGGACCCTCGGGAGCAGTTCTTC
TRBJ2-1 TRBV11-2 once - CASSPQGGNRNEQFF TGTGCCAGCAGCCCGCAGGGCGGGAATCGCAATGAGCAGTTCTTC
TRBJ2-7 TRBV7-2 - - CASRDGGSSYEQYF TGTGCCAGCAGGGACGGGGGCAGCTCCTACGAGCAGTACTTC
TRBJ2-7 TRBV6-1 few - CASRYPSPSNF TGTGCCAGCAGATACCCCAGTCCCTCAAACTTC
TRBJ2-1 TRBV13 - TRBD1 CASSSRTGAYNEQFF TGTGCCAGCAGCTCCCGGACAGGAGCCTACAATGAGCAGTTCTTC
TRBJ1-3 TRBV18 - - CASSSGFRNTIYF TGTGCCAGCTCATCGGGGTTTAGAAACACCATATATTTT
TRBJ2-2 TRBV5-4 - - CASSRDSKNTGELFF TGTGCCAGCAGTCGGGACTCTAAGAACACCGGGGAGCTGTTTTTT
TRBJ2-5 TRBV9 - - CASSVGRYQETQYF TGTGCCAGCAGCGTTGGCCGTTACCAAGAGACCCAGTACTTC
TRBJ2-7 TRBV5-1 - TRBD2 CASSFPPGTSGTYEQYF TGCGCCAGCAGCTTCCCCCCCGGGACTAGCGGGACCTACGAGCAGTACTTC
TRBJ1-3 TRBV4-2 - - CASSQDRTSYGNTIYF TGTGCCAGCAGCCAAGATCGGACAAGTTATGGAAACACCATATATTTT
TRBJ2-7 TRBV7-9 few - CASSFVASEQYF TGTGCCAGCAGCTTCGTAGCCTCTGAGCAGTACTTC
TRBJ2-7 TRBV5-1 - - CASSLGPSSNEQYF TGCGCCAGCAGCTTGGGGCCTTCGTCCAACGAGCAGTACTTC
TRBJ2-1 TRBV11-2 once - CASSAPAGSYNEQFF TGTGCCAGCAGCGCCCCGGCGGGCTCCTACAATGAGCAGTTCTTC
TRBJ2-1 TRBV10-2 - TRBD2 CASSESGTISGAHNEQFF TGCGCCAGCAGTGAGTCGGGGACTATCAGCGGGGCCCACAATGAGCAGTTCTTC
TRBJ2-5 TRBV2 - - CASIFTGLETQYF TGTGCCAGCATCTTCACAGGGCTGGAGACCCAGTACTTC
TRBJ1-2 TRBV19 - - CASSIGSWLGYTF TGTGCCAGTAGTATAGGATCCTGGCTTGGCTACACCTTC